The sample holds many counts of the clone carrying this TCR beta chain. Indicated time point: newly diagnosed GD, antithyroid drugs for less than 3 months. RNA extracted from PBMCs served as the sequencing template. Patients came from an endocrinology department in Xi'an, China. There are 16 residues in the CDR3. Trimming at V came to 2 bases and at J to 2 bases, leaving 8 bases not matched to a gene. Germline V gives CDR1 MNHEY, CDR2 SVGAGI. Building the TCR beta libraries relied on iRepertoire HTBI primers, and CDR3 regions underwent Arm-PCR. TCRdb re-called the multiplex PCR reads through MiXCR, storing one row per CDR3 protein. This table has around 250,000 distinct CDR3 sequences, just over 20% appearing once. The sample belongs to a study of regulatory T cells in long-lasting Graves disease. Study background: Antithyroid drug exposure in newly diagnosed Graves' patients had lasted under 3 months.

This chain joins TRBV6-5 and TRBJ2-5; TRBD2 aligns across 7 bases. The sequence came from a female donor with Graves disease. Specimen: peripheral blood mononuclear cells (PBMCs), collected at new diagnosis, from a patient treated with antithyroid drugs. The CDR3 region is CASSYPQGAGQETQYF. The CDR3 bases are TGTGCCAGCAGTTACCCGCAGGGAGCGGGGCAAGAGACCCAGTACTTC.